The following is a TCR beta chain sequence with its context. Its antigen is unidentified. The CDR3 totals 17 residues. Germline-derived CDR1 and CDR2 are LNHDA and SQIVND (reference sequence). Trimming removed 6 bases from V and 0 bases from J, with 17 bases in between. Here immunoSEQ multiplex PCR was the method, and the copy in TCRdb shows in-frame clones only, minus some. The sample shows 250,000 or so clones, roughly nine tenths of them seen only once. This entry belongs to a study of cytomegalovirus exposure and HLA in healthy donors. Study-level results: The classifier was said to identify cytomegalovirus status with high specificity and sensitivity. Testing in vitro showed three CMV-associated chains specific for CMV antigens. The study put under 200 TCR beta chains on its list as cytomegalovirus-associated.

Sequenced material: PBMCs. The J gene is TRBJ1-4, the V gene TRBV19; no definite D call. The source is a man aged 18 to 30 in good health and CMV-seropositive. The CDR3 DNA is TGTGCCAGTAGGCTCCAGACGGGCCTAGCAACTAATGAAAAACTGTTTTTT. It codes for CASRLQTGLATNEKLFF.